One and the same sample provided the 6 T cell receptor beta chains below, sequenced in a study of blood T cells in healthy people across ages. A sample-barcoded 5' primer and a J-beta primer mix were used in a second PCR of roughly 7 to 12 cycles. TCRdb independently ran MiXCR on the 5' RACE reads; one entry per CDR3 protein. The sample holds fewer than 900,000 distinct CDR3 sequences, roughly 45% seen once. Sequenced: blood. These receptors all come from a woman aged 60 to 75 in good health.

This clonotype has at least ten counts. The genes are TRBV20-1 and TRBJ2-7; unclear D gene. Germline V gene lookup returns CDR1 DFQATT and CDR2 SNEGSKA (reference sequence). The CDR3 loop spans 13 amino acids. V lost 1 base to trimming and J lost 5 bases, with 12 bases between them. CDR3 protein: CSARASMGNEQYF. For the CDR3, the DNA is TGCAGTGCTAGAGCTTCGATGGGGAACGAGCAGTACTTC.

J is TRBJ1-5 and V is TRBV6-5, with TRBD1 matching over 8 bases. Germline values: CDR1 MNHEY, CDR2 SVGAGI. The CDR3 runs 14 residues. Trimming took 6 bases from V and 3 from J; bases not matched to a gene: 4. CDR3 sequence reads: CASRRQGNNQPQHF. The CDR3 DNA reads as TGTGCCAGCAGACGACAGGGGAACAATCAGCCCCAGCATTTT.

This clonotype was seen more than once but under ten times. This rearrangement joins TRBV7-9 to TRBJ2-1; D unresolved. The CDR3 runs to 16 residues. Trimming cost V 5 bases and J 5 bases, with 19 bases left between them. The V gene's germline CDR1 is SEHNR and CDR2 FQNEAQ (reference sequence). CDR3 DNA: TGTGCCAGCAGCCTAAATGGCCACCCCGGTAACAATGAGCAGTTCTTC. Its protein product is CASSLNGHPGNNEQFF.

This clonotype has a count of ten or more. The chain joins TRBV10-3 to TRBJ1-5; the D gene is possibly TRBD1 (5 bases). From germline, CDR1 is ENHRY and CDR2 SYGVKD. The length of the CDR3 is 13 residues. With 6 bases removed from V and 0 bases from J, the gap between germline ends came to 6 bases. This chain's CDR3 is CAIRDSSNQPQHF. CDR3 bases: TGTGCCATCAGAGACAGTAGCAATCAGCCCCAGCATTTT.

The chain couples TRBV27 to TRBJ2-7; D possibly corresponds to TRBD2 (5 bases). The CDR3 length is 16 residues. The ends were cut back, 5 bases at V and 3 bases at J, with 20 bases in the middle. Germline CDR1 and CDR2: MNHEY and SMNVEV (reference sequence). Here the CDR3 reads CASSRSGTGEFYEQYF. The DNA of the CDR3 is TGTGCCAGCAGTCGAAGCGGAACCGGGGAGTTCTACGAGCAGTACTTC.

V gene TRBV7-6 combines with J gene TRBJ2-1; D unclear. Trimming left V 4 bases short and J 0 bases short, with 7 bases between. Germline V CDR1 and CDR2: SGHVS, FNYEAQ. The CDR3 length is 14 residues. CDR3 coding DNA: TGTGCCAGCAGCTATGACATCTCCTACAATGAGCAGTTCTTC. Protein: CASSYDISYNEQFF.